The T cell receptor (beta chain) described here comes from a study of cytomegalovirus exposure and HLA in healthy donors. This CDR3 has 16 residues. Germline assignment: CDR1 SGHAT and CDR2 FQNNGV. V gave up 3 bases and J gave up 3 bases; unmatched junction bases: 6. PCR primers comprised 60 Vbeta and 13 Jbeta primers. The assay was immunoSEQ multiplex PCR, and TCRdb's table has in-frame clones only and misses some. The sample shows about 160,000 clones, approximately 80% of them seen only once. The sequencing sample was made of PBMCs. The clonotype was recovered from a male donor in good health and CMV-seropositive. The rearrangement uses TRBV11-2 and TRBJ2-1; 9 nucleotides agree with TRBD1. CDR3 DNA: TGTGCCAGCAGCTTCCCAGCGACAGGGGGCTACAATGAGCAGTTCTTC. The encoded protein is CASSFPATGGYNEQFF.